Below are 13 T cell receptor beta chains sequenced from a single sample in a study of cytomegalovirus exposure and HLA in healthy donors. In the PCR, 60 Vbeta and 13 Jbeta primers were used. Clones were read by immunoSEQ multiplex PCR, and TCRdb kept only the in-frame ones, dropping some. The data show more than 100,000 clones, about 62% seen once. Sequencing was done on a sample of PBMCs. All receptors come from a woman between 40 and 55 years old in good health and CMV-seropositive.

J is TRBJ2-3 and V is TRBV7-2, with a possible D match to TRBD2 (5 bases). The CDR3 loop spans 16 amino acids. The germline CDR1 and CDR2 sequences are SGHTA and FQGNSA. Between the trimmed V and J ends, which lost 1 base and 2 bases, there was a span of 13 bases. CDR3 loop: CASSLGLRGPTDTQYF. In DNA form, the CDR3 reads TGTGCCAGCAGCTTAGGGCTCCGGGGTCCCACAGATACGCAGTATTTT.

This chain connects TRBV5-1 to TRBJ2-1; the D gene is possibly TRBD1 (5 bases). The CDR3 covers 15 residues. Germline V gene data show CDR1 as SGHRS and CDR2 as YFSETQ. Trimming left V 0 bases short and J 7 bases short, with 14 bases between. The CDR3 here is CASSLELTARNEQFF. As DNA, the CDR3 is TGCGCCAGCAGCTTGGAACTGACAGCCAGGAATGAGCAGTTCTTC.

The genes are TRBV15 and TRBJ2-2, with TRBD2 matching over 9 bases. Trimming removed 0 bases from V and 7 bases from J; junction bases left unmatched: 6. CDR3 size: 16 residues. The germline CDR1 and CDR2 sequences are LNHNV and YYDKDF (reference sequence). CDR3 bases: TGTGCCACCAGCAGAGATAGGGCGGGAGGGATCGGGGAGCTGTTTTTT. It translates to CATSRDRAGGIGELFF.

This clone was seen many times. V usage is TRBV28 and J usage is TRBJ1-2; D is unclear. The V and J ends lost 1 base and 1 base respectively, with 7 bases between them. The CDR3 length is 14 residues. Germline CDR1 reads MDHEN; CDR2 reads SYDVKM. CDR3 in DNA: TGTGCCAGCAGTTTATTGGTCGGTAACTATGGCTACACCTTC. It codes for CASSLLVGNYGYTF.

This clone showed up just a few times. The J gene is TRBJ1-5, the V gene TRBV10-2, with a possible D match to TRBD1 (6 bases). V lost 3 bases and J lost 6, with 9 bases in between. The CDR3 has 13 residues. Germline CDR1 reads WSHSY; CDR2 reads SAAADI. CDR3 in amino acids: CASSEQGGQPQHF. The CDR3 region has the DNA TGCGCCAGCAGTGAACAGGGCGGTCAGCCCCAGCATTTT.

This clone has a single count. The chain links TRBV18 to TRBJ2-3; 7 nucleotides agree with TRBD2. V lost 2 bases, J lost 5 bases, and 10 bases stayed unmatched. This CDR3 is built from 16 residues. Germline lookup yields CDR1 KGHSH and CDR2 LQKENI. The CDR3 protein is CASSPEETSFLDTQYF. The CDR3 nucleotides are TGTGCCAGCTCACCAGAGGAGACTAGCTTTTTAGATACGCAGTATTTT.

V and J are TRBV5-4 and TRBJ2-1, with D possibly being TRBD2 (7 bases). The V end was cut by 0 bases, the J end by 4 bases, with 11 bases between. The length of the CDR3 is 15 residues. Germline CDR1 SGHNT, CDR2 YYREEE (reference sequence). CDR3 sequence (DNA): TGTGCCAGCAGCTTGGTGGGGGGGCCTTACAATGAGCAGTTCTTC. Amino acids: CASSLVGGPYNEQFF.

This clone was observed a single time. The chain carries TRBV28 and TRBJ1-3, with D perhaps TRBD1 (5 bases). Germline assignment: CDR1 MDHEN and CDR2 SYDVKM. This CDR3 comprises 14 residues. The V and J ends lost 3 bases and 2 bases respectively, with 8 bases between them. CDR3: CASSFDSPGNTIYF. The DNA for the CDR3 is TGTGCCAGCAGTTTCGACAGCCCTGGAAACACCATATATTTT.

The chain has TRBV7-9 and TRBJ2-5, with 14 bases identical to TRBD2. The better agreement between TRBJ2-7 and the DNA end casts doubt on the J call. Germline lookup yields CDR1 SEHNR and CDR2 FQNEAQ (reference sequence). The CDR3 is 19 amino acids. The CDR3 loop reads CASSSTRLAGGSEGVEQYF. CDR3 nucleotides: TGTGCCAGCAGCTCTACTCGACTAGCGGGAGGGTCCGAAGGGGTCGAGCAGTACTTC.

The chain employs TRBV7-9 and TRBJ1-2, with 9 nucleotides matching TRBD1. Germline trimming cut 1 base from V and 4 bases from J; bases unmatched to any gene: 4. Germline loops: CDR1 SEHNR, CDR2 FQNEAQ (reference sequence). This CDR3 comprises 15 residues. The CDR3 loop is CASSLVGTGFYGYTF. The CDR3 coding sequence is TGTGCCAGCAGCTTAGTCGGGACAGGGTTCTATGGCTACACCTTC.

This chain links TRBV6-5 with TRBJ1-4, with 8 bases that match TRBD1. The germline CDR1 and CDR2 sequences are MNHEY and SVGAGI. The J segment lost 7 bases and the V segment lost 6 bases, leaving 7 bases of the junction unmatched. This CDR3 has 14 residues. CDR3 residues: CASRRQGRGEKLFF. The CDR3 DNA reads TGTGCCAGCAGGAGACAGGGGAGGGGTGAAAAACTGTTTTTT.

J is TRBJ2-7 and V is TRBV11-3; no definite D call. This CDR3 has 15 amino acids. Germline CDR1 is SGHNT and CDR2 is YENEEA. Trimming stripped 1 base from V and 0 bases from J, with 10 bases between. CDR3 nucleotide sequence: TGTGCCAGCAGCTTAGGCGGTCCTTCCTCCTACGAGCAGTACTTC. It yields the protein CASSLGGPSSYEQYF.

For this clone: One end of the junction fails to match germline, which may point to a read error. The V and J genes are TRBV7-7 and TRBJ2-5; perhaps TRBD2 as D (6 bases). Germline V gene data show CDR1 as SSHAT and CDR2 as FNYEAQ (reference sequence). This CDR3 is built from 21 residues. CDR3 nucleotide sequence: TGTGCTAGCAGCTCACCACAGCCGGGACCCAAAGAGGACTATGTGGGGGAGACCCAGTACTTC. Protein product: CASSSPQPGPKEDYVGETQYF.